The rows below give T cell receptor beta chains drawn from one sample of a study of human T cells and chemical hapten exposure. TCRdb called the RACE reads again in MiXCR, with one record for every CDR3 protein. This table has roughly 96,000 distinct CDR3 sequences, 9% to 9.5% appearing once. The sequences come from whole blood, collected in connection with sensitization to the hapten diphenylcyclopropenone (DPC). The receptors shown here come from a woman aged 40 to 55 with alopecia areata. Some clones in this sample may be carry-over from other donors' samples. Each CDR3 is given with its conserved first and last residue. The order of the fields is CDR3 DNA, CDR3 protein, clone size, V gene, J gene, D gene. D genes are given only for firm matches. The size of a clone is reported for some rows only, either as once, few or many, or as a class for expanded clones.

TGTGCCAGCAGCCGGGGTAGGACTGAAGCTTTCTTT,CASSRGRTEAFF,NA,TRBV6-2/TRBV6-3,TRBJ1-1,NA
TGTGCCAGCACAGCAGGGCTCGCCACGAACACCGGGGAGCTGTTTTTT,CASTAGLATNTGELFF,few,TRBV5-5,TRBJ2-2,NA
TGTGCCAGCAGCTTAGGGGCTCTCGAGCAGTACTTC,CASSLGALEQYF,many,TRBV7-2,TRBJ2-7,NA
TGTGCCAGCTCACCACGATCCGCTAACTATGGCTACACCTTC,CASSPRSANYGYTF,NA,TRBV18,TRBJ1-2,NA
TGTGCCAGCAGCCGTTCGGGTTCGGAGACCCAGTACTTC,CASSRSGSETQYF,few,TRBV7-9,TRBJ2-5,NA
TGCAGTGCTAGAGATCTGACTCCTGGTGAGCAGTTCTTC,CSARDLTPGEQFF,NA,TRBV20-1,TRBJ2-1,NA
TGTGCCAGCAGCCCCATGAGGGGTGCCCCCAGCGAGACCCAGTACTTC,CASSPMRGAPSETQYF,many,TRBV3-1,TRBJ2-5,NA
TGTGCCAGCAGCTCCCGGGAGGGCAATGAGCAGTTCTTC,CASSSREGNEQFF,many,TRBV7-8,TRBJ2-1,TRBD2
TGCAGCGCTACAAGGCGGAGGGACAGGGGCACAGATACGCAGTATTTT,CSATRRRDRGTDTQYF,NA,TRBV29-1,TRBJ2-3,TRBD1
TGTGCCAGCAGCCCACAGGGTCTCGACTATGGCTACACCTTC,CASSPQGLDYGYTF,NA,TRBV5-5,TRBJ1-2,NA
TGTGCCAGCACCTCCGGGCCGGGGGGCGCTTTCGGGGAGCTGTTTTTT,CASTSGPGGAFGELFF,NA,TRBV9,TRBJ2-2,NA
TGTGCCAGCAGCTTAGTGGGGACTAGATACAATGAGCAGTTCTTC,CASSLVGTRYNEQFF,many,TRBV7-2,TRBJ2-1,TRBD2
TGTGCCAGCAGTTTGACCGGGGGCGCCGAGCAGTACTTC,CASSLTGGAEQYF,many,TRBV6-2/TRBV6-3,TRBJ2-7,NA
TGTGCCAGCAGTTTTATAGGAGGTGAACAGTTCTTC,CASSFIGGEQFF,many,TRBV27,TRBJ2-1,NA
TGTGCCAGCAGCGTAGTGGGGGAGACCCAGTACTTC,CASSVVGETQYF,NA,TRBV11-2,TRBJ2-5,NA